This TCR beta chain came from a study of cytomegalovirus exposure and HLA in healthy donors. CDR1 and CDR2 from the germline V gene are SEHNR and FQNEAQ (reference sequence). Between the trimmed V and J ends, which lost 5 bases and 7 bases, there was a span of 15 bases. The CDR3 contains 14 residues. Sequencing was performed with immunoSEQ multiplex PCR; in TCRdb, only in-frame clones are kept and a portion is missing. The sample holds about 130,000 clones, less than 95% seen once. Study observations and caveats: Cytomegalovirus status was reportedly diagnosed by the classifier with high specificity and sensitivity.

To note about this clone: Its target is not known.

This TCR came from a man younger than 35 in good health and CMV-seropositive. Material: PBMCs. The rearrangement uses TRBV7-9 and TRBJ2-1; D possibly corresponds to TRBD1 (6 bases). The CDR3 DNA follows: TGTGCCAGCAGCCAAGTACAGGGACGGAATGAGCAGTTCTTC. It is translated as CASSQVQGRNEQFF.